The 11 T cell receptor beta chains listed next were all sequenced from one sample in a study of PD-1 blockade in classical Hodgkin lymphoma. Every patient was affected by relapse after autologous stem cell transplantation, while exposure to brentuximab vedotin was not uniform. TCRdb's copy holds only in-frame clones and misses some; the assay was immunoSEQ multiplex PCR. The sample contains some 100,000 clones, approximately 90% of which appear only once. The sequences come from peripheral blood mononuclear cells (PBMCs), collected before the second cycle of nivolumab. The receptors here all came from a human donor with classical Hodgkin lymphoma.

The V gene is TRBV20-1, the J gene TRBJ1-2, with D uncertain. The ends were cut back, 6 bases at V and 5 bases at J, with 10 bases in the middle. The CDR3 sequence is 11 residues long. CDR1 is DFQATT and CDR2 is SNEGSKA in the germline V gene (reference sequence). CDR3 in amino acids: CSAPDPYGYTF. CDR3 in DNA: TGCAGTGCCCCGGACCCGTATGGCTACACCTTC.

V usage is TRBV9 and J usage is TRBJ2-5, with 11 bases aligning to TRBD1. Gene TRBJ2-7 matches the end of the DNA better, so the J call may be wrong. The CDR3 length is 15 residues. Germline loops: CDR1 SGDLS, CDR2 YYNGEE. This CDR3 is CASSEGQGVTYEQYF. Written as DNA, the CDR3 is TGTGCCAGCAGCGAGGGACAGGGGGTTACCTACGAGCAGTACTTC.

This chain connects TRBV19 to TRBJ2-5; 9 nucleotides align to TRBD2. This CDR3 is 15 amino acids long. Germline CDR1 is LNHDA and CDR2 is SQIVND (reference sequence). V lost 5 bases to trimming and J lost 2 bases; unmatched junction nucleotides: 6. Here the CDR3 reads CASSGLAGPQETQYF. The CDR3 DNA reads TGTGCCAGTAGTGGGCTAGCGGGGCCTCAAGAGACCCAGTACTTC.

The chain has TRBV7-8 and TRBJ1-4, with 12 nucleotides matching TRBD1. This CDR3 contains 18 residues. Trimming cost V 5 bases and J 8 bases; bases outside gene matches: 15. The germline V gene encodes CDR1 SGHVS and CDR2 FQNEAQ. Here the CDR3 DNA reads TGTGCCAGCAGCCGACGGTCCGGGACAGGGGGCGGAGGCGAAAAACTGTTTTTT. This encodes CASSRRSGTGGGGEKLFF.

The V call is TRBV7-3, the J call TRBJ2-1; the D is unclear. The CDR3 loop spans 12 amino acids. The germline V gene has CDR1 SGHTA and CDR2 FQGTGA. Trimming stripped 2 bases from V and 7 bases from J, with 6 bases between. The CDR3 DNA reads as TGTGCCAGCAGCTTATCTGGGAATGAGCAGTTCTTC. This sequence encodes CASSLSGNEQFF.

The CDR3: CASSIGQLSYGYTF. CDR3 bases: TGTGCCAGCAGCATTGGACAGCTCTCCTATGGCTACACCTTC. V usage is TRBV6-6 and J usage is TRBJ1-2, with a weak D call TRBD1 (6 bases). V lost 6 bases, J lost 4 bases, and 15 bases lay in between. Germline CDR1 is MNHNY and CDR2 is SVGAGI (reference sequence). The length of the CDR3 is 14 residues.

The chain uses TRBV7-2 and TRBJ1-2, with a tentative D call TRBD1 (5 bases). CDR1 and CDR2 (germline): SGHTA, FQGNSA. The CDR3 runs 15 residues. Trimming stripped 3 bases from V and 1 base from J, with 12 bases between. Here the CDR3 reads CASSLQGPINYGYTF. The DNA of the CDR3 is TGTGCCAGCAGCTTGCAGGGCCCGATTAACTATGGCTACACCTTC.

The chain is built from TRBV15 and TRBJ2-1, with D possibly called TRBD1 or TRBD2 (5 bases each). The length of the CDR3 is 16 residues. CDR1 and CDR2 from the germline V gene are LNHNV and YYDKDF (reference sequence). The germline V and J ends were trimmed by 0 bases and 4 bases, with 13 bases remaining between them. CDR3 sequence: CATSREPGRIYNEQFF. In DNA form, the CDR3 reads TGTGCCACCAGCAGAGAGCCGGGACGGATATACAATGAGCAGTTCTTC.

V is TRBV11-3 and J is TRBJ2-1, with 15 bases lining up with TRBD2. Trimming took 5 bases from V and 8 from J; bases not matched to a gene: 4. Germline V lookup: CDR1 SGHNT, CDR2 YENEEA. The CDR3 contains 15 residues. CDR3 coding DNA: TGTGCCAGCAGCACGGGGACTAGCGGGGGGCATGAGCAGTTCTTC. Protein: CASSTGTSGGHEQFF.

The J gene is TRBJ2-3, the V gene TRBV2; D gene uncertain. The V gene lost 7 bases and the J gene lost 3 bases, with 17 bases spanning the gap. This CDR3 contains 15 residues. CDR1 is SNHLY and CDR2 is FYNNEI in the germline V gene. DNA of the CDR3: TGTGCCAGCACTGGTTTCGGAATCGGGACAGATACGCAGTATTTT. This gives the protein CASTGFGIGTDTQYF.

The J gene is TRBJ2-1, the V gene TRBV4-3, with 9 bases fitting TRBD2. This CDR3 is 17 amino acids long. Unmatched junction bases numbered 12, after V lost 2 bases and J lost 7 bases. Germline CDR1 LGHNA, CDR2 YSLEER. In DNA, the CDR3 is TGCGCCAGCAGCCAAAAGGGGGGCGGGGGGGGCTGGAATGAGCAGTTCTTC. Residues: CASSQKGGGGGWNEQFF.